This TCR beta chain was documented in a study of memory CD4+ T cells and cytomegalovirus serostatus. Study summary: Donors were healthy Belgian adults, 10 or so CMV seropositive and some 24 seronegative.

Study-level findings and limits: 67 of 164 known CMV-associated TCRbeta sequences appeared in CD4+ memory.

Single viable CD3+CD4+CD8-CD45RO+ cells were sorted as the memory CD4+ T cells. Assay used: immunoSEQ multiplex PCR; TCRdb lists only in-frame clones, some missing. Here the sample spans 60,000 to 70,000 clones, around three quarters being singletons. About this clone itself: Its antigen is not identified.

Material for sequencing was memory CD4+ T cells from blood. The receptor was isolated from an adult in good health and CMV-seronegative. Some clones in this sample may be carry-over from other donors' samples.

CDR3 region: CASSPQVPDTQYF. The CDR3 DNA reads as TGTGCCAGCAGTCCCCAGGTTCCCGATACGCAGTATTTT. The gene calls are TRBV27 and TRBJ2-3; D uncertain. CDR3 size: 13 residues. Germline assignment: CDR1 MNHEY and CDR2 SMNVEV (reference sequence). V shed 5 bases and J shed 6 bases, with 12 bases lying between them.